A selection of T cell receptor beta chains follows, all from one sample in a study of T cells in Graves' hyperthyroidism and ophthalmopathy. One entry per CDR3 protein, called by TCRdb with MiXCR from the multiplex PCR reads. Among 400,000 to 500,000 distinct CDR3 sequences listed, 13% to 15% were seen once. Sequencing was carried out using blood. Source of these receptors: a young woman with Graves' hyperthyroidism. Both conserved end residues are trimmed from each CDR3.

cdr3_aa j_call v_call
ASSSRLSGTRSGNTIY TRBJ1-3 TRBV4-1
AWSVMGGRNQPQH TRBJ1-5 TRBV30
ASSGGLLGPDEKLF TRBJ1-4 TRBV2
SARDPGPGEQY TRBJ2-7 TRBV20-1
ASSANVEGTEAF TRBJ1-1 TRBV3-1
SARRTSDEQY TRBJ2-7 TRBV20-1
ASSQVANAGELF TRBJ2-2 TRBV3-1
ASSLDGLQTQY TRBJ2-5 TRBV5-5
ASSGRGKTEAF TRBJ1-1 TRBV2
SARDAIQGVDSPLH TRBJ1-6 TRBV20-1
ASSAGTEGNTIY TRBJ1-3 TRBV9
ASSSRYTDTQY TRBJ2-3 TRBV11-2
ASSYSVNTEAF TRBJ1-1 TRBV6-5
ASSASGQNNQPQH TRBJ1-5 TRBV9
ASSIGTSGSYNGQF TRBJ2-1 TRBV5-1
ASSYSAGPTRGYT TRBJ1-2 TRBV6-5
ASSMETGGSNQPQH TRBJ1-5 TRBV19
ASSLVGGGSSYNEQF TRBJ2-1 TRBV5-6
ASSRDSPLH TRBJ1-6 TRBV3-1
SATYGLAGAYNEQF TRBJ2-1 TRBV20-1
ATSDLALAGDPRTGELF TRBJ2-2 TRBV24-1
ASSGVAGGTYNEQF TRBJ2-1 TRBV9
ASRWGQGSGTEAF TRBJ1-1 TRBV5-5
ASSQWIYEQY TRBJ2-7 TRBV28
ASSLKGQYSGANVLT TRBJ2-6 TRBV6-1
ASSRGLAAIGDIQY TRBJ2-4 TRBV28
ASSLGTPPSYEQY TRBJ2-7 TRBV11-2
ASSSGLAGGTDTQY TRBJ2-3 TRBV7-3
ATSDLARGTDTQY TRBJ2-3 TRBV24-1
ASSEASGRLDTQY TRBJ2-3 TRBV2
ASNKGAANQPQH TRBJ1-5 TRBV6-1
SVEAQAGAEAF TRBJ1-1 TRBV29-1
ASSISRGNQPQH TRBJ1-5 TRBV19
AWSSGLAGGTDTQY TRBJ2-3 TRBV30
ASSRHELGEKLF TRBJ1-4 TRBV12-3/TRBV12-4
ASSFQIGKEQF TRBJ2-1 TRBV5-4
AWNPTGTYEQY TRBJ2-7 TRBV30
ASSFDRFPDTQY TRBJ2-3 TRBV12-3/TRBV12-4
ASSPGLAGAGELF TRBJ2-2 TRBV18
ASSLWGSGTGELF TRBJ2-2 TRBV27
ASSSRPRRAGGRAGELF TRBJ2-2 TRBV11-3
ASGHGTAQETQY TRBJ2-5 TRBV12-5
SVGEGGHYNEQF TRBJ2-1 TRBV29-1
ASSLIFGGSSYNEQF TRBJ2-1 TRBV12-3/TRBV12-4
ASSSTQGQSAF TRBJ1-1 TRBV9
ASSLGDSNYGYT TRBJ1-2 TRBV5-1
ASGLASETQY TRBJ2-5 TRBV6-1
ASSSTEDSPLH TRBJ1-6 TRBV6-1
ASSPGLTEVDTQY TRBJ2-3 TRBV7-3
ASSATSGGTGELF TRBJ2-2 TRBV9
AHSGQGAGNSPLH TRBJ1-6 TRBV30
ASSHDTYGYT TRBJ1-2 TRBV4-2